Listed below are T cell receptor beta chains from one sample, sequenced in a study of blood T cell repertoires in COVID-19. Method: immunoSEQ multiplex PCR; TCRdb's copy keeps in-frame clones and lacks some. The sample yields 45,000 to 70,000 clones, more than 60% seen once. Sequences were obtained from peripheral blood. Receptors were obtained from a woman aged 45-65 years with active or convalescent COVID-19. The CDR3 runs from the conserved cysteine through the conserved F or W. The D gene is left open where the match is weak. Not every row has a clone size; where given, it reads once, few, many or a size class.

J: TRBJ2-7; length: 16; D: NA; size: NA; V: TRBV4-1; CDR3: CASSRQFGTSNYEQYF; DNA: TGCGCCAGCAGCCGCCAATTCGGGACATCCAACTACGAGCAGTACTTC
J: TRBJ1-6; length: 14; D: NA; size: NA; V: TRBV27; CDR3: CASRDPGYNSPLHF; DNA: TGTGCCAGCAGGGATCCAGGGTATAATTCACCCCTCCACTTT
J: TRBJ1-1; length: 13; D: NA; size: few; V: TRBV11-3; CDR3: CASSLSAITEAFF; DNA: TGTGCCAGCAGCTTAAGCGCAATAACTGAAGCTTTCTTT
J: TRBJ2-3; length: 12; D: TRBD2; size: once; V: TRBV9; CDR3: CASSSGTSAQYF; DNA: TGTGCCAGCAGCTCTGGGACTAGCGCGCAGTATTTT
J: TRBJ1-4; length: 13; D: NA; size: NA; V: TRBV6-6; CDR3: CASSLLEYEKLFF; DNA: TGTGCCAGCAGTCTGCTGGAGTACGAAAAACTGTTTTTT
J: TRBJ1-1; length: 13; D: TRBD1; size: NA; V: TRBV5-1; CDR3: CASSSPGQGEAFF; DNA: TGCGCCAGCAGCTCTCCGGGACAGGGGGAAGCTTTCTTT
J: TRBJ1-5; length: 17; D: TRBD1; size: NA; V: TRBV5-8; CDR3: CASSLGTGVRSNQPQHF; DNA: TGTGCCAGCAGCTTAGGGACAGGGGTACGGAGCAATCAGCCCCAGCATTTT
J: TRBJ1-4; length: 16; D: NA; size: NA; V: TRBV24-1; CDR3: CATAALRGSVNEKLFF; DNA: TGTGCCACCGCAGCCCTGCGGGGGTCAGTTAATGAAAAACTGTTTTTT
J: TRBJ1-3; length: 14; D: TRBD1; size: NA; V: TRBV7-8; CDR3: CASSSTGAGNTIYF; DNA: TGTGCCAGCAGCTCGACAGGGGCTGGAAACACCATATATTTT
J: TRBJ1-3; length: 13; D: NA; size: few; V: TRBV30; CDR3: CSLDSRSGNTIYF; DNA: TGTTCATTGGACTCCCGCTCTGGAAACACCATATATTTT
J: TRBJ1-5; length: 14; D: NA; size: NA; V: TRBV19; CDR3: CASSGRAGKQPQHF; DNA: TGTGCCAGTAGTGGTAGGGCAGGGAAGCAGCCCCAGCATTTT
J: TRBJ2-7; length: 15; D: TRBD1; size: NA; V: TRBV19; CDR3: CASSIGAGGAYEQYF; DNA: TGTGCCAGTAGTATCGGGGCAGGGGGCGCCTACGAGCAGTACTTC